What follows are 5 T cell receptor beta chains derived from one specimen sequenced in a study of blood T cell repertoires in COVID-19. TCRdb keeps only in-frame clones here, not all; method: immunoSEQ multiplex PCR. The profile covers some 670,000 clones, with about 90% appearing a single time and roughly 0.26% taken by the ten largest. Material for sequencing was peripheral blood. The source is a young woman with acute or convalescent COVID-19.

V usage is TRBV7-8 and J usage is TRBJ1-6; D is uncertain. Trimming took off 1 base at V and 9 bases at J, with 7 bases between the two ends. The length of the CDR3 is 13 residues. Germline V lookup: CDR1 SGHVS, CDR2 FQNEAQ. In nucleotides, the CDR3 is TGTGCCAGCAGCTTAGTCTCCGGTTCACCCCTCCACTTT. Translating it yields CASSLVSGSPLHF. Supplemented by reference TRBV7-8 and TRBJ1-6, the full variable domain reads GAGVSQSPRYKVAKRGQDVALRCDPISGHVSLFWYQQALGQGPEFLTYFQNEAQLDKSGLPSDRFFAERPEGSVSTLKIQRTQQEDSAVYLCASSLVSGSPLHFGNGTRLTVT.

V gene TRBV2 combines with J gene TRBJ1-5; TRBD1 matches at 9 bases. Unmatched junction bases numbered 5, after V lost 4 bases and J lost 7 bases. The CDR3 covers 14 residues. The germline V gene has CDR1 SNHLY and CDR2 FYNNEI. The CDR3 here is CASSGDRDLQPQHF. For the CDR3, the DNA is TGTGCCAGCAGTGGGGACAGGGATTTGCAGCCCCAGCATTTT.

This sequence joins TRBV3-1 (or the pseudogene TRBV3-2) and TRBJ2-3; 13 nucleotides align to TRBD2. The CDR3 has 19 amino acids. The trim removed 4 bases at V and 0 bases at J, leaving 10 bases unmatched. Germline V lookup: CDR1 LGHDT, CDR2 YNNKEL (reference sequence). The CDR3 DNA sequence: TGTGCCAGCAGCCTCAGGACTAGCGGGGGATTCGGTAGCACAGATACGCAGTATTTT. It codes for CASSLRTSGGFGSTDTQYF.

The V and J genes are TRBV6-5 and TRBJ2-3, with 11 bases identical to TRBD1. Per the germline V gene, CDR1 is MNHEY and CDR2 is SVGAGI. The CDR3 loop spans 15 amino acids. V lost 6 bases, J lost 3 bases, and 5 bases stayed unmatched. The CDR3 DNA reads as TGTGCCAGCAGAAAGGGGGACAGGGGGACAGATACGCAGTATTTT. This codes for CASRKGDRGTDTQYF.

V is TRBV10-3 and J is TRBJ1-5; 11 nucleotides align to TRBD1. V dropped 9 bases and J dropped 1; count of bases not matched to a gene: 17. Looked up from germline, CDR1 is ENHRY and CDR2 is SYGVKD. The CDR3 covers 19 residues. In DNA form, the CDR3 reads TGTGCCATTTCCAATCCGGGACAGGGGGGTCAGGGGAGCAATCAGCCCCAGCATTTT. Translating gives CAISNPGQGGQGSNQPQHF.